Listed below are T cell receptor beta chains from one sample, sequenced in a study of T cell responses to AZD1222 COVID-19 vaccine. Libraries were prepared by immunoSEQ multiplex PCR; TCRdb keeps only in-frame clonotypes and omits some of them. This table has 57,000 or so clones, more than 70% appearing once. Material: peripheral blood, obtained on day 0 of MenACWY control vaccination. These receptors came from an adult in good health. CDR3s include the opening cysteine and the closing phenylalanine or tryptophan. Fields, in order: V gene, J gene, D gene, clone size, CDR3 protein, CDR3 DNA. D genes are given only for firm matches. Part of the rows lack a size; the others show once, few, many or a class for expanded clones.

>TRBV11-3|TRBJ2-5|TRBD1|NA
CASSFTGGAGTQYF
TGTGCCAGCAGCTTTACAGGGGGCGCAGGGACCCAGTACTTC
>TRBV7-2|TRBJ2-5|TRBD1|NA
CASSLVGDRGYETQYF
TGTGCCAGCAGCTTAGTGGGGGACAGGGGATATGAGACCCAGTACTTC
>TRBV10-3|TRBJ1-1|NA|NA
CAISESGGDTEAFF
TGTGCCATCAGTGAGTCCGGGGGGGACACTGAAGCTTTCTTT
>TRBV19|TRBJ1-5|NA|NA
CASSSRGPYQPQHF
TGTGCCAGTAGTAGTAGGGGACCCTATCAGCCCCAGCATTTT
>TRBV7-2|TRBJ2-2|TRBD2|NA
CASRAGTNTGELFF
TGTGCCAGCAGAGCGGGAACGAACACCGGGGAGCTGTTTTTT
>TRBV7-9|TRBJ2-7|TRBD2|NA
CASSSGTSGYEQYF
TGTGCCAGCAGCTCCGGGACTAGCGGTTACGAGCAGTACTTC
>TRBV6-5|TRBJ2-1|TRBD2|NA
CASRLADNEQFF
TGTGCCAGCAGACTAGCGGACAATGAGCAGTTCTTC
>TRBV5-1|TRBJ1-3|NA|NA
CASSLGPGGNTIYF
TGCGCCAGCAGCTTGGGGCCGGGAGGAAACACCATATATTTT
>TRBV7-2|TRBJ1-2|TRBD1|once
CASRGQGTRSLGGYTF
TGTGCCAGTCGGGGACAGGGAACGCGGAGTTTAGGAGGCTACACCTTC
>TRBV14|TRBJ2-1|NA|NA
CASSQELVGSDEQFF
TGTGCCAGCAGCCAAGAGCTAGTTGGAAGTGATGAGCAGTTCTTC
>TRBV18|TRBJ2-5|NA|NA
CASSPLAREETQYF
TGTGCCAGCTCACCACTAGCGAGAGAAGAGACCCAGTACTTC
>TRBV6-1|TRBJ1-2|NA|NA
CASSEAGGTNYGYTF
TGTGCCAGCAGTGAAGCTGGGGGTACTAACTATGGCTACACCTTC
>TRBV28|TRBJ2-7|NA|once
CASKNYPRGRDPYEQYF
TGTGCCAGCAAGAACTACCCTAGGGGGCGGGATCCCTACGAGCAGTACTTC
>TRBV6-5|TRBJ2-1|NA|medium-sized
CASSSRTTGEQFF
TGTGCCAGCAGTTCCCGGACGACGGGTGAGCAGTTCTTC
>TRBV6-6|TRBJ1-1|TRBD1|few
CASSYGTTGDTEAFF
TGTGCCAGCAGTTACGGTACCACAGGGGACACTGAAGCTTTCTTT
>TRBV3-1/TRBV3-2|TRBJ2-7|NA|NA
CASSQGTSSYEQYF
TGTGCCAGCAGCCAGGGGACCTCCTCCTACGAGCAGTACTTC
>TRBV6-5|TRBJ2-5|NA|NA
CASSYSLEETQYF
TGTGCCAGCAGTTACTCCCTCGAAGAGACCCAGTACTTC
>TRBV5-1|TRBJ2-5|TRBD1|NA
CASSFSTGDETQYF
TGCGCCAGCAGCTTCTCCACAGGGGACGAGACCCAGTACTTC
>TRBV7-7|TRBJ2-5|NA|NA
CASSPLGGGETQYF
TGTGCTAGCAGCCCGCTTGGGGGGGGCGAGACCCAGTACTTC